This T cell receptor (beta chain) was retrieved from a study of control samples from healthy donors and cancer patients. The method was immunoSEQ multiplex PCR; TCRdb's version includes in-frame clones alone and lacks a portion of them. Among tens of thousands of clones listed, 88% were seen once. This clone was detected only a few times. The V and J ends lost 7 bases and 5 bases, in that order; junction bases with no gene match: 10. The CDR3 loop spans 14 amino acids. Per the germline V gene, CDR1 is SQVTM and CDR2 is ANQGSEA. The rearrangement uses TRBV29-1 and TRBJ2-2, with 7 nucleotides matching TRBD1. The sequence was collected from a woman in her sixties or seventies in good health. Source material: blood. For the CDR3, the DNA is TGCAGCGCCGGTCTCCAGACAGGGACCGGGGAGCTGTTTTTT. This sequence encodes CSAGLQTGTGELFF.